The subject of this entry is one T cell receptor beta chain. This sample was included in a study of molecular identifiers for immune sequencing clone quantification. The CDR3 has 15 amino acids. The V and J ends lost 4 bases and 1 base, in that order; junction bases with no gene match: 6. Germline CDR1 reads DFQATT; CDR2 reads SNEGSKA (reference sequence). TCRdb used MiXCR to reprocess the PCR reads, holding one entry per CDR3 protein. The repertoire holds hundreds of thousands of distinct CDR3 sequences, with over 20% as singletons. The clonotype was recovered from a human donor in good health. Some libraries in this study had Jurkat cell RNA spiked in. The chain is built from TRBV20-1 and TRBJ2-2; 7 bases are a match to TRBD2. Sequenced sample: naive CD8+ T cells from blood, with Jurkat cell RNA spiked in. Documented subset: FACS-sorted CD8+CD4-CCR7+CD45RA+ naive T cells. The CDR3 nucleotides are TGCAGTGCTAAGGTTCCTAGCGGGAACACCGGGGAGCTGTTTTTT. Translated, it gives CSAKVPSGNTGELFF.